These 11 T cell receptor beta chains originate from one sample sequenced in a study of T cells expressing NK-cell markers. TCRdb re-called the 5' RACE reads and shows each CDR3 protein once, DNA omitted. In total, the table holds under 500,000 distinct CDR3 sequences. Sequenced: blood T cells: a sorted CD56 or NKG2C T cell subset, CD4+ or CD8+ T cells, or bulk PBMC T cells (not recorded which). The receptors were gathered from a woman aged 18 to 75 in good health.

This chain connects TRBV6-1 to TRBJ2-7; the D call of TRBD1 rests on TCRdb alone, since no DNA is present to check it. Germline V gene sequence: CDR1 MNHNS, CDR2 SASEGT. This CDR3 contains 14 residues. CDR3 in amino acids: CASSESVAPGEQYF.

The rearrangement links TRBV6-6 to TRBJ2-5. The CDR3 spans 12 residues. Germline CDR1 is MNHNY and CDR2 is SVGAGI (reference sequence). CDR3 protein: CASRTLAETQYF.

The CDR3 reads CASRIQGTNTEAFF. J is TRBJ1-1 and V is TRBV7-9; TCRdb designates TRBD1, a call that cannot be tested without DNA. CDR3 length: 14 residues. Germline assignment: CDR1 SEHNR and CDR2 FQNEAQ (reference sequence).

The chain carries TRBV12-3 or TRBV12-4 and TRBJ2-7; TCRdb's assignment of TRBD1 cannot be checked, as there is no DNA. This CDR3 is 17 amino acids long. This CDR3 is CASSYSPRGRSSYEQYF.

The J gene is TRBJ2-5, the V gene TRBV12-3 or TRBV12-4; TCRdb's assignment of TRBD1 cannot be checked, as there is no DNA. This CDR3 region has 15 residues. The CDR3 sequence is CASSLPGGRLETQYF.

The chain combines TRBV12-3 or TRBV12-4 with TRBJ2-1. There are 11 residues in the CDR3. CDR3 loop: CASSSPNEQFF.

This chain connects TRBV7-2 to TRBJ1-1; the TCRdb call, TRBD1, lacks DNA for checking. The CDR3 covers 15 residues. Germline CDR1 reads SGHTA; CDR2 reads FQGNSA. This CDR3 is CASSALQGADTEAFF.

The J gene is TRBJ2-1, the V gene TRBV11-2; TCRdb lists TRBD1, though no DNA is available to test this call. The length of the CDR3 is 12 residues. Germline CDR1 SGHAT, CDR2 FQNNGV. The CDR3 is CAGGGSYDEQFF.

The chain uses TRBV9 and TRBJ2-1; TCRdb designates TRBD2, a call that cannot be tested without DNA. This CDR3 is built from 14 residues. Germline V CDR1 and CDR2: SGDLS, YYNGEE. The CDR3 spells CASSSGVTYNEQFF.

V and J are TRBV30 and TRBJ2-1. CDR3 length: 11 amino acids. CDR1 GTSNPN and CDR2 SVGIG come from the germline V gene (reference sequence). CDR3 amino acids: CAWGGYNEQFF.

The CDR3 is CASSQQGSGNTIYF. V usage is TRBV3-1 and J usage is TRBJ1-3. Per the germline V gene, CDR1 is LGHDT and CDR2 is YNNKEL (reference sequence). The CDR3 loop spans 14 amino acids.